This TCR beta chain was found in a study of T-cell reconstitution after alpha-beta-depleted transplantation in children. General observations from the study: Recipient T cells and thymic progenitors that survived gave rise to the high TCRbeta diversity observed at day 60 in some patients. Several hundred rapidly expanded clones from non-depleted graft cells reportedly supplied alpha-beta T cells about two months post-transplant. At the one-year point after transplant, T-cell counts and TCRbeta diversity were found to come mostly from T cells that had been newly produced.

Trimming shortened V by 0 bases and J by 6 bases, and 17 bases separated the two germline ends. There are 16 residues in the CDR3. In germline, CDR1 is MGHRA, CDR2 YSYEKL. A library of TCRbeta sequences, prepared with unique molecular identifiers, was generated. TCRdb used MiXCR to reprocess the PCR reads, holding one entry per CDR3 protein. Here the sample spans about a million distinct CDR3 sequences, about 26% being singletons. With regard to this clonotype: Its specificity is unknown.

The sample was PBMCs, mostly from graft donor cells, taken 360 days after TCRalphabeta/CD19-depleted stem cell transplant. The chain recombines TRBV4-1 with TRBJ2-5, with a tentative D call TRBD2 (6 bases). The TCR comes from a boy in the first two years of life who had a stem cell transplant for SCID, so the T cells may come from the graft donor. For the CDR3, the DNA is TGCGCCAGCAGCCAAGATAGTGGGCTAGCGAGGAAGACCCAGTACTTC. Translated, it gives CASSQDSGLARKTQYF.